Following are 10 T cell receptor beta chains from one sample sequenced in a study of blood T cell repertoires in COVID-19. Sequenced by immunoSEQ multiplex PCR; TCRdb stores in-frame clones only, minus some. The repertoire holds about 130,000 clones, with about 86% as singletons. The specimen was peripheral blood. All receptors come from a woman in her fifties or sixties with acute or convalescent COVID-19.

A single count supports this clone. The V and J genes are TRBV7-2 and TRBJ2-1; no definite D call. From germline, CDR1 is SGHTA and CDR2 FQGNSA. Trimming shortened V by 3 bases and J by 6 bases, and 12 bases separated the two germline ends. There are 14 residues in the CDR3. This CDR3 is CASSFDWRSNEQFF. The CDR3 nucleotides are TGTGCCAGCAGCTTCGATTGGCGGAGCAATGAGCAGTTCTTC.

The chain links TRBV5-1 to TRBJ2-7; D remains ambiguous. Germline V gives CDR1 SGHRS, CDR2 YFSETQ. CDR3 size: 13 residues. Trimming took 2 bases from V and 6 from J, leaving 12 bases between them. The CDR3 nucleotides are TGCGCCAGCAGCTTTTCGGGTCCTTTCGAGCAGTACTTC. Amino acid sequence: CASSFSGPFEQYF.

V usage is TRBV5-1 and J usage is TRBJ2-2; D perhaps matches TRBD2 (6 bases). Looked up from germline, CDR1 is SGHRS and CDR2 is YFSETQ. This CDR3 region has 12 residues. The V end lost 3 bases, the J end lost 6 bases, and 6 bases lay between the germline ends. The CDR3 DNA reads as TGCGCCAGCAGCTGGGACTCCGGGGAGCTGTTTTTT. Amino acid sequence: CASSWDSGELFF. The full variable domain, rest sourced from reference TRBV5-1 and TRBJ2-2, is KAGVTQTPRYLIKTRGQQVTLSCSPISGHRSVSWYQQTPGQGLQFLFEYFSETQRNKGNFPGRFSGRQFSNSRSEMNVSTLELGDSALYLCASSWDSGELFFGEGSRLTVL.

J is TRBJ1-2 and V is TRBV15; D uncertain. Looked up from germline, CDR1 is LNHNV and CDR2 is YYDKDF (reference sequence). The CDR3 runs 15 residues. The V end was cut by 0 bases, the J end by 4 bases, with 12 bases between. In DNA, the CDR3 is TGTGCCACCAGCAGAGATCGAGGGAGGATCTATGGCTACACCTTC. This sequence encodes CATSRDRGRIYGYTF.

The V gene is TRBV5-6, the J gene TRBJ2-7; 7 bases agree with TRBD1. Looked up from germline, CDR1 is SGHDT and CDR2 is YYEEEE. J lost 7 bases, V lost 4 bases, and 8 bases had no gene match. The length of the CDR3 is 13 residues. This CDR3 is CASSSDRVGEQYF. The CDR3 DNA sequence: TGTGCCAGCAGCAGCGACAGGGTGGGAGAGCAGTACTTC.

This clone was counted only a few times. This rearrangement joins TRBV5-6 to TRBJ2-1, with D tentatively TRBD2 (6 bases). CDR3 size: 13 residues. Looked up from germline, CDR1 is SGHDT and CDR2 is YYEEEE. Trimming cost V 0 bases and J 8 bases, with 9 bases left between them. Written as DNA, the CDR3 is TGTGCCAGCAGCTTGGCAACGGGGGATGAGCAGTTCTTC. Translation gives CASSLATGDEQFF.

The chain has TRBV11-2 and TRBJ2-1; 9 bases align to TRBD2. V lost 0 bases and J lost 5; bases outside the gene matches: 8. CDR3 length: 17 residues. The germline V gene encodes CDR1 SGHAT and CDR2 FQNNGV. The CDR3 DNA follows: TGTGCCAGCAGCTTAGATCTGGAAGCGGGGGGAAACAATGAGCAGTTCTTC. It specifies CASSLDLEAGGNNEQFF.

The V and J genes are TRBV7-8 and TRBJ1-1; TRBD1 is a possible D gene (5 bases). The V end lost 2 bases, the J end lost 1 base, and 17 bases lay between the germline ends. CDR1 is SGHVS, CDR2 FQNEAQ, per germline. The CDR3 sequence is 17 residues long. CDR3 nucleotides: TGTGCCAGCAGCTTAATGGTCCGTGGGGGGGAGAACACTGAAGCTTTCTTT. This translates into CASSLMVRGGENTEAFF. Full variable domain (missing parts from reference TRBV7-8 and TRBJ1-1): GAGVSQSPRYKVAKRGQDVALRCDPISGHVSLFWYQQALGQGPEFLTYFQNEAQLDKSGLPSDRFFAERPEGSVSTLKIQRTQQEDSAVYLCASSLMVRGGENTEAFFGQGTRLTVV.

V usage is TRBV2 and J usage is TRBJ1-5; 8 bases are a match to TRBD1. V lost 3 bases to trimming and J lost 6 bases; unmatched junction nucleotides: 10. The CDR3 covers 16 residues. Germline assignment: CDR1 SNHLY and CDR2 FYNNEI. CDR3 coding DNA: TGTGCCAGCAGTGAGGCTCGCAGGGGGCAGACTCAGCCCCAGCATTTT. Protein product: CASSEARRGQTQPQHF.

This clone showed up just once. J is TRBJ1-1 and V is TRBV3-1 (or the pseudogene TRBV3-2); D is unresolved. With 0 bases removed from V and 3 bases from J, the gap between germline ends came to 14 bases. The germline CDR1 and CDR2 sequences are LGHDT and YNNKEL (reference sequence). The CDR3 extends over 16 amino acids. The CDR3, as DNA: TGTGCCAGCAGCCAAGAGGCCGCCACCCACGACACTGAAGCTTTCTTT. Translation: CASSQEAATHDTEAFF.